This paragraph covers one T cell receptor beta chain sequence. Antigen unknown. The sample is drawn from a study of T-cell reconstitution after alpha-beta-depleted transplantation in children. The study, taken as a whole, reports: Surviving recipient T cells and thymic progenitors underlay high day-60 TCRbeta diversity in some patients. Among T cells one year after transplant, newly produced cells accounted for most counts and diversity. Reported findings indicate that, about two months after transplant, alpha-beta T cells came from several hundred expanded clones, which were derived from non-depleted graft cells.

The CDR3 has 15 amino acids. V lost 7 bases to trimming and J lost 0 bases; unmatched junction nucleotides: 3. CDR1 and CDR2 from the germline V gene are LNHDA and SQIVND (reference sequence). Molecular barcoding with unique molecular identifiers was used for the TCRbeta library. TCRdb re-called the PCR reads through MiXCR, storing one row per CDR3 protein. In the table there are 250,000 to 300,000 distinct CDR3 sequences, just over 7.5% of which are singletons. The sequencing used peripheral blood, collected 360 days after TCRalphabeta/CD19-depleted stem cell transplant. The gene calls are TRBV19 and TRBJ2-2; 9 nucleotides line up with TRBD1. The clonotype was recovered from a female patient aged 2-9 years who had a stem cell transplant for Fanconi anemia, so the T cells may come from the graft donor. CDR3 in DNA: TGTGCCAGTATCACAGGGGGCCCGAACACCGGGGAGCTGTTTTTT. Its translation is CASITGGPNTGELFF.